Following are 31 T cell receptor beta chains from one sample sequenced in a study of T cells after yellow fever vaccination. Each CDR3 protein is one row after TCRdb ran MiXCR on the 5' RACE reads. The repertoire has 50,000 or so distinct CDR3 sequences, 7.4% of them found once; the top ten carry 28%. The sequences come from CD8+ T cells sorted from PBMCs, collected around 16 days after the first yellow fever vaccination. All receptors derive from a man aged 18-30 years who received the YFV17D yellow fever vaccine.

There are many counts of this clonotype. The rearrangement links TRBV5-1 to TRBJ2-2; 8 bases are a match to TRBD2. The CDR3 loop spans 15 amino acids. CDR1 is SGHRS, CDR2 YFSETQ, per germline. The V gene end was trimmed by 4 bases and the J gene end by 3 bases; junction bases not matched to a gene: 5. CDR3 nucleotides: TGCGCCAGCAGCCGTAGCGGGGACGACACCGGGGAGCTGTTTTTT. It is translated as CASSRSGDDTGELFF. Full variable domain (rest looked up from reference TRBV5-1 and TRBJ2-2): KAGVTQTPRYLIKTRGQQVTLSCSPISGHRSVSWYQQTPGQGLQFLFEYFSETQRNKGNFPGRFSGRQFSNSRSEMNVSTLELGDSALYLCASSRSGDDTGELFFGEGSRLTVL.

This clonotype has a count of ten or more. The CDR3 spells CASSDATEGYEQYF. CDR3 coding DNA: TGTGCCAGCAGCGATGCGACGGAGGGCTACGAGCAGTACTTC. This rearrangement joins TRBV9 to TRBJ2-7, with D perhaps TRBD2 (6 bases). CDR1 SGDLS and CDR2 YYNGEE come from the germline V gene. This CDR3 is built from 14 residues. Trimming shortened V by 3 bases and J by 3 bases, and 13 bases separated the two germline ends. The full variable domain, in which reference TRBV9 and TRBJ2-7 provide the parts outside the CDR3, is DSGVTQTPKHLITATGQRVTLRCSPRSGDLSVYWYQQSLDQGLQFLIQYYNGEERAKGNILERFSAQQFPDLHSELNLSSLELGDSALYFCASSDATEGYEQYFGPGTRLTVT.

The chain couples TRBV4-2 to TRBJ2-3, with D perhaps assigned TRBD1 or TRBD2 (5 bases each). Germline lookup yields CDR1 LGHNA and CDR2 YNFKEQ. V was pared by 7 bases and J by 1 base, with 9 bases between. This CDR3 spans 13 amino acids. CDR3 sequence: CASTGLGTDTQYF. CDR3 coding DNA: TGTGCCAGCACGGGGCTGGGCACAGATACGCAGTATTTT.

Ten or more counts support this clonotype. This chain connects TRBV3-1 to TRBJ2-6; D remains ambiguous. Trimming took 2 bases from V and 1 from J, leaving 3 bases between them. CDR3 length: 14 residues. In germline, CDR1 is LGHDT, CDR2 YNNKEL (reference sequence). The CDR3 spells CASSQSSGANVLTF. The DNA for the CDR3 is TGTGCCAGCAGCCAATCTTCTGGGGCCAACGTCCTGACTTTC.

Regarding this clonotype: A much more abundant neighbour one base away suggests this may be a read error. The gene calls are TRBV15 and TRBJ2-2; TRBD2 is a possible D gene (5 bases). CDR1 is LNHNV and CDR2 is YYDKDF in the germline V gene (reference sequence). The CDR3 covers 16 residues. CDR3: CAASRDRGLNTGELFF. In nucleotides, the CDR3 is TGTGCCGCCAGCAGAGACCGGGGTCTGAACACCGGGGAGCTGTTTTTT.

This clonotype was detected ten times or more. The chain carries TRBV6-5 and TRBJ2-1; D is unresolved. The CDR3 extends over 15 amino acids. Trimming cost V 7 bases and J 8 bases, with 21 bases left between them. Per germline, CDR1 MNHEY and CDR2 SVGAGI. This CDR3 is CASTPTDVELDEQFF. The CDR3 nucleotides read TGTGCCAGCACCCCAACGGACGTTGAGCTTGATGAGCAGTTCTTC.

V and J are TRBV5-1 and TRBJ2-1; tentative D call: TRBD2 (5 bases). The CDR3 length is 13 residues. The germline gives CDR1 SGHRS, CDR2 YFSETQ. With 8 bases removed from V and 0 bases from J, the gap between germline ends came to 9 bases. CDR3 nucleotide sequence: TGCGCCAGTCAGCGGAGCTCCTACAATGAGCAGTTCTTC. Protein: CASQRSSYNEQFF.

This clonotype has a count of ten or more. The chain is built from TRBV5-1 and TRBJ2-7; maybe TRBD1 (5 bases). CDR3 length: 15 amino acids. In germline, CDR1 is SGHRS, CDR2 YFSETQ. Trimming left V 0 bases short and J 4 bases short, with 14 bases between. CDR3 amino acids: CASSLDVGYRYEQYF. For the CDR3, the DNA is TGCGCCAGCAGCTTGGATGTAGGGTACAGGTACGAGCAGTACTTC. The full variable domain, completed using reference TRBV5-1 and TRBJ2-7, is KAGVTQTPRYLIKTRGQQVTLSCSPISGHRSVSWYQQTPGQGLQFLFEYFSETQRNKGNFPGRFSGRQFSNSRSEMNVSTLELGDSALYLCASSLDVGYRYEQYFGPGTRLTVT.

This clonotype was observed many times. CDR3 in DNA: TGCGCCAGCAGCCGCGTCGGAGGGCGGGGGAACGATGAGCAGTTCTTC. Translation gives CASSRVGGRGNDEQFF. The chain is built from TRBV4-3 and TRBJ2-1; 7 nucleotides line up with TRBD2. The CDR3 spans 16 residues. Per the germline V gene, CDR1 is LGHNA and CDR2 is YSLEER. With V trimmed by 4 bases and J by 8 bases, 14 bases remained unmatched.

The chain is built from TRBV7-6 and TRBJ1-1; tentatively, D is TRBD1 (5 bases). Germline V gives CDR1 SGHVS, CDR2 FNYEAQ. V dropped 5 bases and J dropped 2 bases, with 9 bases sitting between them. This CDR3 has 13 amino acids. This CDR3 is CASSPRGNTEAFF. The CDR3 DNA is TGTGCCAGCAGCCCAAGGGGTAACACTGAAGCTTTCTTT.

This clonotype came up many times. The chain is built from TRBV6-2 or TRBV6-3 and TRBJ2-7; D unresolved. The CDR3 has 14 residues. Deletions cut 6 bases from V and 0 bases from J, with 12 bases between. From germline, CDR1 is MNHEY and CDR2 SVGEGT. The CDR3 DNA follows: TGTGCCAGCAGAAGACCGGATTTCTCCTACGAGCAGTACTTC. This translates into CASRRPDFSYEQYF.

This clonotype was detected ten times or more. CDR3 amino acids: CASSLPEGLVIYGYTF. CDR3 bases: TGTGCCAGCAGCTTACCGGAGGGGTTGGTAATTTATGGCTACACCTTC. The J gene is TRBJ1-2, the V gene TRBV7-2, with a tentative D call TRBD1 (5 bases). Trimming cost V 2 bases and J 5 bases, with 18 bases left between them. CDR1 and CDR2 (germline): SGHTA, FQGNSA. There are 16 residues in the CDR3.

This clonotype was counted many times. The genes are TRBV29-1 and TRBJ1-4; 7 bases map to TRBD1. V was pared by 8 bases and J by 3 bases, with 6 bases of the junction left unmatched. Germline-derived CDR1 and CDR2 are SQVTM and ANQGSEA. The CDR3 runs to 13 residues. CDR3 nucleotides: TGCAGCTCGTCAGGGGGAGCTAATGAAAAACTGTTTTTT. Amino acid sequence: CSSSGGANEKLFF.

Concerning this clonotype: A read error is possible here, since a much larger clone lies one base away. This chain links TRBV12-3 or TRBV12-4 with TRBJ2-3; a possible D gene is TRBD2 (7 bases). V dropped 8 bases and J dropped 8 bases, with 26 bases sitting between them. The length of the CDR3 is 16 residues. CDR3 in DNA: TGTGCCAGCGACGGAGGGACGGGGGGCTTCTTTGGTACGCAGTATTTT. Its protein product is CASDGGTGGFFGTQYF.

This clonotype has a handful of counts. V gene TRBV7-9 combines with J gene TRBJ1-5; maybe TRBD1 (5 bases). CDR3 length equals 14 residues. The germline V gene has CDR1 SEHNR and CDR2 FQNEAQ (reference sequence). Trimming left V 3 bases short and J 3 bases short, with 9 bases between. In DNA form, the CDR3 reads TGTGCCAGCAGCTTTGAGGGGCCCAATCAGCCCCAGCATTTT. Protein: CASSFEGPNQPQHF.

The chain combines TRBV4-3 with TRBJ2-5; 13 nucleotides align to TRBD2. This CDR3 is 17 amino acids long. The V and J ends lost 3 bases and 2 bases, in that order; junction bases with no gene match: 6. Germline assignment: CDR1 LGHNA and CDR2 YSLEER. CDR3 sequence: CASSHLTSGGGQETQYF. The CDR3 DNA is TGCGCCAGCAGCCACTTAACTAGCGGGGGGGGACAAGAGACCCAGTACTTC.

At least ten counts were recorded for this clonotype. The chain has TRBV19 and TRBJ2-6; D is undetermined. Trimming removed 7 bases from V and 0 bases from J, with 10 bases in between. Looked up from germline, CDR1 is LNHDA and CDR2 is SQIVND (reference sequence). The CDR3 consists of 15 residues. The CDR3 bases are TGTGCCAGTACCCCACTGAGCTCTGGGGCCAACGTCCTGACTTTC. This encodes CASTPLSSGANVLTF.

In this sample, this clonotype turned up many times. The V gene is TRBV20-1, the J gene TRBJ2-1, with 11 positions matching TRBD2. The length of the CDR3 is 15 residues. The V gene's germline CDR1 is DFQATT and CDR2 SNEGSKA (reference sequence). J gave up 3 bases and V 0 bases, and 1 base lay outside the gene matches. This CDR3 is CSARDSGGVYNEQFF. Written as DNA, the CDR3 is TGCAGTGCTAGAGATAGCGGGGGGGTCTACAATGAGCAGTTCTTC.

This clonotype was observed at least ten times. The chain links TRBV29-1 to TRBJ1-2, with TRBD1 as a possible D gene (5 bases). From germline, CDR1 is SQVTM and CDR2 ANQGSEA. The ends were cut back, 7 bases at V and 1 base at J, with 7 bases in the middle. The CDR3 consists of 11 residues. DNA for the CDR3: TGCAGCGCGACAGATAACTATGGCTACACCTTC. Protein product: CSATDNYGYTF.

Note on this clonotype: A much larger clone lies a single base off, so this may be a read error. The chain joins TRBV6-2 or TRBV6-3 to TRBJ2-5, with unresolved D. Trimming pared 10 bases from V and 4 bases from J, leaving 10 bases between. Germline V gene lookup returns CDR1 MNHEY and CDR2 SVGEGT. This CDR3 contains 11 residues. The CDR3 region has the DNA TGTGCCACCAATTCCGGAGAGACCCAGTACTTC. Translation gives CATNSGETQYF.

This clonotype was observed many times. V gene TRBV19 combines with J gene TRBJ1-1, with 7 bases identical to TRBD1. This CDR3 has 15 amino acids. V shed 5 bases, J shed 4 bases, and the junction held 10 bases outside the gene matches. Germline V lookup: CDR1 LNHDA, CDR2 SQIVND (reference sequence). CDR3 bases: TGTGCCAGTAGTCCCAGGGGGGGCGAGGGCACTGAAGCTTTCTTT. This codes for CASSPRGGEGTEAFF.

This clonotype has a handful of counts. This chain uses TRBV15 with TRBJ2-5; TRBD2 is a possible D gene (7 bases). V was pared by 2 bases and J by 5 bases, with 21 bases between. The CDR3 covers 17 residues. Germline V gene sequence: CDR1 LNHNV, CDR2 YYDKDF (reference sequence). CDR3 nucleotides: TGTGCCACCAGCAGAACCGACGGGGTATGGGGGGGCGAGACCCAGTACTTC. This sequence encodes CATSRTDGVWGGETQYF.

This clonotype has at least ten counts. This rearrangement joins TRBV6-5 to TRBJ2-1, with D possibly matching TRBD1 (7 bases). Germline V lookup: CDR1 MNHEY, CDR2 SVGAGI. Trimming removed 6 bases at V and 3 bases at J, with 12 bases between. The CDR3 length is 14 residues. For the CDR3, the DNA is TGTGCCAGCAGGAGACAGGGACTCTACAATGAGCAGTTCTTC. This translates into CASRRQGLYNEQFF.

For the CDR3, the DNA is TGTGCCAGCAGCAACATCCCGGCGGATACGCAGTATTTT. Its translation: CASSNIPADTQYF. This chain joins TRBV7-9 and TRBJ2-3; D gene uncertain. The CDR3 has 13 residues. Trimming removed 5 bases from V and 6 bases from J, with 12 bases in between. Germline V gene sequence: CDR1 SEHNR, CDR2 FQNEAQ (reference sequence).

This clonotype turned up a few times. The chain carries TRBV4-1 and TRBJ2-3; maybe TRBD1 (5 bases). Trimming removed 1 base from V and 5 bases from J, with 10 bases in between. The CDR3 is 14 amino acids. Germline CDR1 is MGHRA and CDR2 is YSYEKL. CDR3 DNA sequence: TGCGCCAGCAGCCAAGTGACAGCACAAGATACGCAGTATTTT. Its translation is CASSQVTAQDTQYF.

This clonotype showed up many times. The rearrangement joins TRBV10-3 to TRBJ2-3; D is uncertain. The V gene's germline CDR1 is ENHRY and CDR2 SYGVKD. The V gene lost 1 base and the J gene lost 1 base, with 9 bases spanning the gap. There are 15 residues in the CDR3. CDR3 coding DNA: TGTGCCATCAGTGAGTATAGGTATGGCACAGATACGCAGTATTTT. Its protein is CAISEYRYGTDTQYF.

This clonotype occurred many times. The gene calls are TRBV28 and TRBJ2-5; TRBD1 matches at 10 bases. In germline, CDR1 is MDHEN, CDR2 SYDVKM. V shed 7 bases and J 3 bases; nucleotides not matched to a gene: 11. The CDR3 spans 16 residues. CDR3 in DNA: TGTGCCAGCACCTCCGGGGGACAGGGGAGGGAAGAGACCCAGTACTTC. It specifies CASTSGGQGREETQYF.

Note on this clonotype: A single base separates this from a much larger clone, so it may be a read error. This rearrangement joins TRBV11-2 to TRBJ2-5; 8 bases fit TRBD2. This CDR3 is built from 15 residues. Losses at the gene ends were 5 bases for V and 2 bases for J; bases not matched to a gene: 7. Per the germline V gene, CDR1 is SGHAT and CDR2 is FQNNGV. This CDR3 reads CASSQTSVIQETQYF. CDR3 nucleotides: TGTGCCAGCAGCCAGACTAGCGTTATTCAAGAGACCCAGTACTTC.

The rearrangement links TRBV4-1 to TRBJ1-2; D not certain. Trimming stripped 2 bases from V and 2 bases from J, with 12 bases between. From germline, CDR1 is MGHRA and CDR2 YSYEKL. The CDR3 covers 15 residues. This CDR3 reads CASSQRAERNYGYTF. CDR3 DNA sequence: TGCGCCAGCAGCCAAAGGGCGGAGCGAAACTATGGCTACACCTTC.

This clonotype was counted many times. The chain employs TRBV14 and TRBJ2-7, with D maybe TRBD2 (5 bases). From germline, CDR1 is SGHDN and CDR2 FVKESK. The CDR3 has 13 residues. V lost 3 bases and J 7 bases, leaving 13 bases between the germline ends. CDR3 sequence: CASSHTEGWEQYV. CDR3 bases: TGTGCCAGCAGCCATACTGAGGGCTGGGAGCAGTACGTC.

This clonotype was seen at least ten times. This chain links TRBV29-1 with TRBJ2-1; 9 bases map to TRBD1. The germline CDR1 and CDR2 sequences are SQVTM and ANQGSEA. V lost 5 bases to trimming and J lost 3 bases; unmatched junction nucleotides: 5. This CDR3 region has 14 residues. The CDR3 bases are TGCAGCGTTACGCCGGGACAGGGCTACAATGAGCAGTTCTTC. It encodes CSVTPGQGYNEQFF.